This T cell receptor (beta chain) was sequenced during a study of blood T cell repertoires in COVID-19 (dated by TCRdb to the early 2020s). About the full investigation: The collaborator samples originated in the United States, Italy and Spain and spanned the acute and convalescent phases of COVID-19. The prospective study material was composed of cDNA or gDNA derived from T cells, B-cell-depleted T cells, or PBMCs. Subjects who had been exposed to COVID-19, were actively infected with it, or had recovered from it provided the deeply sampled blood TCRbeta repertoires that made up the dataset. The repertoires were made available in a free public database intended to serve as a resource for research on the immune response to SARS-CoV-2. Samples came from the ongoing ImmuneRACE study (first 160 participants) plus 1,254 subjects from 6 global collaborators. A de-identified subject ID, COVID-19 status, age in years and sex were almost always included in the sample metadata. Where HLA class I and class II types were available, the types were taken from metadata supplied by the sample provider, not from assay-based typing. What the authors observed across the whole study: How much clinical and demographic metadata was included differed by source and by participant, and the metadata was provided uncurated.

TCRbeta CDR3 regions were amplified from genomic DNA using the immunoSEQ Assay, a bias-controlled multiplex PCR. The authors' pipeline ran thus. Nucleated cell counts per sample were estimated from amplification of reference gene primers within the assay. To quantify the absolute abundance of each unique TCRbeta CDR3 rearrangement, sequence reads were collapsed and filtered. For each sample, productive Simpson clonality was calculated as the square root of Simpson's diversity index across productive rearrangements. This is the immuneACCESS table as TCRdb keeps it, with only in-frame sequences that have V and J called. A part of the clones is gone; compared with another copy, unresolved V genes explain less than half, and the rest is unexplained. Clone size and the V and J calls come from that table; the DNA yielded D and trimming. For this sample there are roughly 260,000 clones; around 90% appear just once. The ten top clones hold 2% to 3% of the sample.

V was cut back by 6 bases and J by 8 bases, leaving a gap of 16 bases between them. Its CDR3 holds 13 amino acids, cysteine through phenylalanine. Here the CDR3 DNA is all that survives: 39 bases in frame from base 1. CDR1 and CDR2 are drawn from the germline V gene: ENHRY, SYGVKD. Participants in the prospective study were aged roughly 18 to 95 years, lived in under 30 United States geographic areas, and enrolled through a virtual design. In the prospective study, participants were assigned to cohorts based on the clinical history participants reported in a screening survey and a study questionnaire. In the prospective study, mobile phlebotomists collected whole blood, serum and a nasopharyngeal or oropharyngeal swab from each participant. Over a roughly two-month period, participants in the prospective study had the option of providing additional blood draws and questionnaires. Prospective study blood samples were shipped either frozen or at room temperature before DNA extraction.

A remark on this clone: This clone's antigen is unknown. Nothing much larger sits one base from this clone, and base qualities are not available.

This clonotype originated in a woman in her 30s with acute COVID-19. The chain is made from TRBV10-3 and TRBJ1-2, with the D gene uncertain. The sample was PBMCs or T cells enriched from blood (not recorded which). For the CDR3, the sequence is CAISDTLAGGYTF. The nucleotide sequence is TGTGCCATCAGCGACACATTGGCAGGAGGCTACACCTTC.